These 27 T cell receptor beta chains were sequenced from one sample in a study of regulatory T cells in long-lasting Graves disease. The TCR beta library used iRepertoire HTBI primers with Arm-PCR amplification of CDR3. TCRdb processed the multiplex PCR reads anew with MiXCR; each CDR3 protein has one entry. The sample carries approximately 470,000 distinct CDR3 sequences, around 20% recorded once. Time point defined: persistent/refractory GD, antithyroid drugs over 5 years with positive TRAb. The TCR library was made from RNA extracted from PBMCs. Sample: peripheral blood mononuclear cells (PBMCs), taken when the disease was refractory, from a patient treated with antithyroid drugs. Receptor source: a female donor with Graves disease.

CDR3 residues: CAWSVLGYGNIQYF. The CDR3 nucleotides are TGTGCCTGGAGTGTACTCGGATACGGAAACATTCAGTACTTC. J is TRBJ2-4 and V is TRBV30; unclear D gene. The CDR3 loop spans 14 amino acids. V lost 0 bases to trimming and J lost 6 bases, with 12 bases between them. Germline V gene data show CDR1 as GTSNPN and CDR2 as SVGIG (reference sequence).

The sample holds many counts of this clonotype. The rearrangement links TRBV3-1 to TRBJ2-7, with D possibly matching TRBD2 (6 bases). Trimming cost V 5 bases and J 5 bases, with 13 bases left between them. The CDR3 spans 13 residues. The germline gives CDR1 LGHDT, CDR2 YNNKEL (reference sequence). The DNA for the CDR3 is TGTGCCAGCAGCAAGGGACTTTTGGACGAGCAGTACTTC. Its translation: CASSKGLLDEQYF.

The sample holds a few counts of this clonotype. The chain joins TRBV7-6 to TRBJ1-2; D perhaps matches TRBD1 (5 bases). Germline values: CDR1 SGHVS, CDR2 FNYEAQ. The germline V and J ends were trimmed by 4 bases and 8 bases, with 14 bases remaining between them. This CDR3 spans 13 amino acids. CDR3 in amino acids: CASSSIQGGGYTF. Here the CDR3 DNA reads TGTGCCAGCAGCTCAATCCAGGGAGGGGGCTACACCTTC.

The chain links TRBV12-3 or TRBV12-4 to TRBJ1-4; D possibly corresponds to TRBD1 (5 bases). The CDR3 has 14 residues. The V and J ends lost 3 bases and 7 bases respectively, with 12 bases between them. The CDR3 coding sequence is TGTGCCAGCAGTTTTGGGGCGCCGGGTGAAAAACTGTTTTTT. Encoded protein: CASSFGAPGEKLFF.

V and J are TRBV19 and TRBJ2-5; TRBD2 aligns across 14 bases. The CDR3 spans 17 residues. Germline values: CDR1 LNHDA, CDR2 SQIVND (reference sequence). Trimming at V came to 6 bases and at J to 4 bases, leaving 10 bases not matched to a gene. The CDR3 nucleotides are TGTGCCAGTAGCAGCCGGACTAGCGGGAGGCAGTCAGAGACCCAGTACTTC. Its translation is CASSSRTSGRQSETQYF.

The V gene is TRBV29-1, the J gene TRBJ1-1; 11 bases are a match to TRBD1. Trimming removed 6 bases from V and 4 bases from J; junction bases left unmatched: 7. The CDR3 contains 14 residues. The V gene's germline CDR1 is SQVTM and CDR2 ANQGSEA. The CDR3 reads CSVAGTGGVTEAFF. CDR3 nucleotides: TGCAGCGTAGCCGGGACAGGGGGTGTCACTGAAGCTTTCTTT. Full variable domain (remainder filled in from reference TRBV29-1 and TRBJ1-1): SAVISQKPSRDICQRGTSLTIQCQVDSQVTMMFWYRQQPGQSLTLIATANQGSEATYESGFVIDKFPISRPNLTFSTLTVSNMSPEDSSIYLCSVAGTGGVTEAFFGQGTRLTVV.

This clonotype was counted many times. The V and J genes are TRBV25-1 and TRBJ1-1, with D possibly TRBD1 on 6 matching bases. V lost 6 bases to trimming and J lost 11 bases, with 19 bases between them. Germline CDR1 reads MGHDK; CDR2 reads SYGVNS. The CDR3 is made up of 13 amino acids. This chain's CDR3 is CASRQGLQRAAFF. Here the CDR3 DNA reads TGTGCCAGCAGACAGGGACTCCAAAGGGCGGCTTTCTTT.

This clonotype has ten or more counts. The chain joins TRBV27 to TRBJ2-5; tentatively, D is TRBD1 (5 bases). CDR3 length: 13 residues. With 4 bases removed from V and 5 bases from J, the gap between germline ends came to 11 bases. Germline CDR1 is MNHEY and CDR2 is SMNVEV (reference sequence). As DNA, the CDR3 is TGTGCCAGCAGTTCCCCTTCAGGGGAGACCCAGTACTTC. Translating gives CASSSPSGETQYF.

This clonotype appeared many times. The chain combines TRBV6-1 with TRBJ1-4; maybe TRBD1 (6 bases). Deletions cut 5 bases from V and 6 bases from J, with 19 bases between. The CDR3 has 16 amino acids. Per the germline V gene, CDR1 is MNHNS and CDR2 is SASEGT. In DNA form, the CDR3 reads TGTGCCAGCAGTCTGCCTTCGACAGGCGGGGATGAAAAACTGTTTTTT. Translated, it gives CASSLPSTGGDEKLFF.

The chain employs TRBV28 and TRBJ1-6; D is undetermined. In germline, CDR1 is MDHEN, CDR2 SYDVKM. V was trimmed by 4 bases and J by 10 bases, leaving 8 bases between them. The CDR3 has 12 amino acids. The CDR3 loop reads CASSSILSPLHF. The CDR3 coding sequence is TGTGCCAGCAGTTCCATTCTATCACCCCTCCACTTT.

This chain uses TRBV11-2 with TRBJ2-3; 9 bases line up with TRBD1. CDR1 is SGHAT and CDR2 is FQNNGV in the germline V gene. This CDR3 has 15 amino acids. J lost 2 bases, V lost 5 bases, and 5 bases had no gene match. The CDR3 loop reads CASSAGQGITDTQYF. The CDR3 DNA follows: TGTGCCAGCAGCGCGGGACAGGGAATCACAGATACGCAGTATTTT.

This clonotype was recorded many times. This chain links TRBV12-3 or TRBV12-4 with TRBJ2-7; 10 positions match TRBD2. The CDR3 spans 14 residues. With V trimmed by 2 bases and J by 6 bases, 4 bases remained unmatched. The CDR3 protein is CASSLFQREGEQYF. The CDR3 region has the DNA TGTGCCAGCAGTTTATTCCAGCGGGAGGGCGAGCAGTACTTC.

This clonotype was detected only a few times. The rearrangement uses TRBV6-2 or TRBV6-3 and TRBJ2-7, with D possibly being TRBD2 (6 bases). The CDR3 is made up of 15 amino acids. Germline V gene sequence: CDR1 MNHEY, CDR2 SVGEGT. The V end lost 10 bases, the J end lost 4 bases, and 23 bases lay between the germline ends. CDR3 residues: CATFSTRDGRYEQYF. CDR3 coding DNA: TGTGCCACCTTTTCGACGCGGGATGGACGATACGAGCAGTACTTC.

This clonotype was seen many times. The chain combines TRBV2 with TRBJ1-6; no clear D. This CDR3 is 15 amino acids long. With 6 bases removed from V and 9 bases from J, the gap between germline ends came to 18 bases. Germline V CDR1 and CDR2: SNHLY, FYNNEI. The DNA for the CDR3 is TGTGCCAGCAGAGACCACGGAGCCCCCCGTTCACCCCTCCACTTT. It is translated as CASRDHGAPRSPLHF.

The rearrangement uses TRBV9 and TRBJ2-7; 9 positions agree with TRBD1. CDR3 size: 15 residues. With V trimmed by 4 bases and J by 0 bases, 5 bases remained unmatched. Germline V gene data show CDR1 as SGDLS and CDR2 as YYNGEE. The CDR3 DNA sequence: TGTGCCAGCAGCATCGGACAGGGGTCCTCCTACGAGCAGTACTTC. It codes for CASSIGQGSSYEQYF. Based on the CDR3 plus reference TRBV9 and TRBJ2-7, the full variable domain is DSGVTQTPKHLITATGQRVTLRCSPRSGDLSVYWYQQSLDQGLQFLIQYYNGEERAKGNILERFSAQQFPDLHSELNLSSLELGDSALYFCASSIGQGSSYEQYFGPGTRLTVT.

This clonotype was seen ten or more times. J is TRBJ1-2 and V is TRBV6-1; a possible D gene is TRBD1 (5 bases). Trimming removed 8 bases at V and 7 bases at J, with 11 bases between. Germline lookup yields CDR1 MNHNS and CDR2 SASEGT. The CDR3 contains 11 residues. The CDR3 DNA reads TGTGCCAGCGGGGACCTAGGTGGCTACACCTTC. Translated: CASGDLGGYTF.

The chain has TRBV7-9 and TRBJ2-6, with D uncertain. CDR3 length equals 15 residues. From germline, CDR1 is SEHNR and CDR2 FQNEAQ (reference sequence). V lost 5 bases to trimming and J lost 4 bases, with 12 bases between them. The CDR3 spells CASSPASPGANVLTF. Written as DNA, the CDR3 is TGTGCCAGCAGCCCCGCGTCACCCGGGGCCAACGTCCTGACTTTC.

V usage is TRBV28 and J usage is TRBJ2-1, with 8 positions matching TRBD2. Trimming removed 2 bases from V and 4 bases from J; junction bases left unmatched: 4. Germline loops: CDR1 MDHEN, CDR2 SYDVKM. This CDR3 comprises 15 residues. CDR3 region: CASSLASGLYNEQFF. The CDR3 nucleotides read TGTGCCAGCAGTTTAGCTAGCGGGCTTTACAATGAGCAGTTCTTC.

The rearrangement uses TRBV18 and TRBJ1-3; D call uncertain. The CDR3 loop spans 15 amino acids. Germline V gene sequence: CDR1 KGHSH, CDR2 LQKENI. V was pared by 3 bases and J by 1 base, with 10 bases between. The CDR3 is CASSPQPASGNTIYF. CDR3 DNA sequence: TGTGCCAGCTCACCCCAACCGGCTTCTGGAAACACCATATATTTT.

The chain is built from TRBV3-1 and TRBJ2-7; 8 bases align to TRBD2. J lost 2 bases, V lost 4 bases, and 10 bases had no gene match. The CDR3 consists of 16 residues. The V gene's germline CDR1 is LGHDT and CDR2 YNNKEL (reference sequence). The CDR3 DNA is TGTGCCAGCAGCCTAGCCACGGGGGGGGCGACCTACGAGCAGTACTTC. It translates to CASSLATGGATYEQYF.

At least ten counts were recorded for this clonotype. The chain is built from TRBV2 and TRBJ1-5, with 7 bases fitting TRBD1. The CDR3 is made up of 16 amino acids. Germline CDR1 is SNHLY and CDR2 is FYNNEI. After removal of 3 bases from V and 3 bases from J, the junction contained 8 bases not matched to a gene. The CDR3 sequence: CASSDPSDRTNQPQHF. The CDR3 DNA reads TGTGCCAGCAGTGATCCCTCGGACAGGACCAATCAGCCCCAGCATTTT.

In its sample, this clonotype was seen a few times. The gene calls are TRBV5-1 and TRBJ2-7, with D tentatively TRBD2 (6 bases). Trimming stripped 0 bases from V and 6 bases from J, with 16 bases between. There are 15 residues in the CDR3. Germline V lookup: CDR1 SGHRS, CDR2 YFSETQ. The CDR3 loop reads CASSLEGTPSGEQYF. The CDR3 DNA is TGCGCCAGCAGCTTGGAAGGGACTCCATCGGGCGAGCAGTACTTC. Drawing the rest from reference TRBV5-1 and TRBJ2-7, the complete variable domain is KAGVTQTPRYLIKTRGQQVTLSCSPISGHRSVSWYQQTPGQGLQFLFEYFSETQRNKGNFPGRFSGRQFSNSRSEMNVSTLELGDSALYLCASSLEGTPSGEQYFGPGTRLTVT.

This clonotype was seen ten or more times. The rearrangement joins TRBV7-2 to TRBJ2-5; TRBD1 agrees at 7 bases. This CDR3 has 14 amino acids. V was pared by 6 bases and J by 4 bases, with 8 bases of the junction left unmatched. Looked up from germline, CDR1 is SGHTA and CDR2 is FQGNSA. CDR3 bases: TGTGCCAGCAGATACCGGGACAGAACAGAGACCCAGTACTTC. Translating gives CASRYRDRTETQYF.

This clonotype turned up a few times. The chain employs TRBV10-3 and TRBJ1-5; D is undetermined. Trimming removed 6 bases from V and 3 bases from J, with 12 bases in between. CDR1 is ENHRY and CDR2 is SYGVKD in the germline V gene. The CDR3 loop spans 14 amino acids. CDR3: CAIREGGDNQPQHF. In DNA, the CDR3 is TGTGCCATCAGGGAGGGCGGTGACAATCAGCCCCAGCATTTT.

This clonotype was counted many times. The V and J genes are TRBV5-1 and TRBJ2-7; D tentatively reads TRBD1 or TRBD2 (5 bases each). In germline, CDR1 is SGHRS, CDR2 YFSETQ. The CDR3 extends over 13 amino acids. V was clipped by 5 bases and J by 1 base, with 10 bases between them. In nucleotides, the CDR3 is TGCGCCAGCAGGAGGGGTTCGTCCTACGAGCAGTACTTC. Its protein is CASRRGSSYEQYF. The entire variable domain, with the rest obtained from reference TRBV5-1 and TRBJ2-7, is as follows: KAGVTQTPRYLIKTRGQQVTLSCSPISGHRSVSWYQQTPGQGLQFLFEYFSETQRNKGNFPGRFSGRQFSNSRSEMNVSTLELGDSALYLCASRRGSSYEQYFGPGTRLTVT.

With respect to this clonotype: This sequence may be a read error, since a much larger clone differs from it by one base. The chain employs TRBV5-5 and TRBJ1-2; TRBD1 matches 7 bases. Germline loops: CDR1 SGHKS, CDR2 YYEKEE (reference sequence). The CDR3 is 15 residues long. The CDR3 spells CASSPPGRGRDGHTF. The CDR3, as DNA: TGTGCCAGCAGCCCTCCAGGGAGGGGGCGGGATGGCCACACCTTC.

This chain joins TRBV29-1 and TRBJ2-5, with TRBD2 matching over 7 bases. The CDR3 is made up of 16 amino acids. Trimming removed 6 bases from V and 3 bases from J; junction bases left unmatched: 16. Germline lookup yields CDR1 SQVTM and CDR2 ANQGSEA. CDR3 nucleotide sequence: TGCAGCGTATCCCTCCTAACTAGTCTAGCGGAAGAGACCCAGTACTTC. Its translation: CSVSLLTSLAEETQYF.